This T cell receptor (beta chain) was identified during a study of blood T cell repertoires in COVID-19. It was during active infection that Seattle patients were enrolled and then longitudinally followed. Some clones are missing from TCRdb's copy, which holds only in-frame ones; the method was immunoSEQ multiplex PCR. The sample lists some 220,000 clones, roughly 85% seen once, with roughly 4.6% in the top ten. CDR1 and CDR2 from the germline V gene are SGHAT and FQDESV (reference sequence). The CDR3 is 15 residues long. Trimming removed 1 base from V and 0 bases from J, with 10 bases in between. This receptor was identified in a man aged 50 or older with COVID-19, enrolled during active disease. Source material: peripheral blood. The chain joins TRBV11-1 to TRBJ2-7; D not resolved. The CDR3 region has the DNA TGTGCCAGCAGCTTAGGTCTGGCCAGCTCCTACGAGCAGTACTTC. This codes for CASSLGLASSYEQYF. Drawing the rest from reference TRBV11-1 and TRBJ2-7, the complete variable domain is EAEVAQSPRYKITEKSQAVAFWCDPISGHATLYWYRQILGQGPELLVQFQDESVVDDSQLPKDRFSAERLKGVDSTLKIQPAELGDSAMYLCASSLGLASSYEQYFGPGTRLTVT.